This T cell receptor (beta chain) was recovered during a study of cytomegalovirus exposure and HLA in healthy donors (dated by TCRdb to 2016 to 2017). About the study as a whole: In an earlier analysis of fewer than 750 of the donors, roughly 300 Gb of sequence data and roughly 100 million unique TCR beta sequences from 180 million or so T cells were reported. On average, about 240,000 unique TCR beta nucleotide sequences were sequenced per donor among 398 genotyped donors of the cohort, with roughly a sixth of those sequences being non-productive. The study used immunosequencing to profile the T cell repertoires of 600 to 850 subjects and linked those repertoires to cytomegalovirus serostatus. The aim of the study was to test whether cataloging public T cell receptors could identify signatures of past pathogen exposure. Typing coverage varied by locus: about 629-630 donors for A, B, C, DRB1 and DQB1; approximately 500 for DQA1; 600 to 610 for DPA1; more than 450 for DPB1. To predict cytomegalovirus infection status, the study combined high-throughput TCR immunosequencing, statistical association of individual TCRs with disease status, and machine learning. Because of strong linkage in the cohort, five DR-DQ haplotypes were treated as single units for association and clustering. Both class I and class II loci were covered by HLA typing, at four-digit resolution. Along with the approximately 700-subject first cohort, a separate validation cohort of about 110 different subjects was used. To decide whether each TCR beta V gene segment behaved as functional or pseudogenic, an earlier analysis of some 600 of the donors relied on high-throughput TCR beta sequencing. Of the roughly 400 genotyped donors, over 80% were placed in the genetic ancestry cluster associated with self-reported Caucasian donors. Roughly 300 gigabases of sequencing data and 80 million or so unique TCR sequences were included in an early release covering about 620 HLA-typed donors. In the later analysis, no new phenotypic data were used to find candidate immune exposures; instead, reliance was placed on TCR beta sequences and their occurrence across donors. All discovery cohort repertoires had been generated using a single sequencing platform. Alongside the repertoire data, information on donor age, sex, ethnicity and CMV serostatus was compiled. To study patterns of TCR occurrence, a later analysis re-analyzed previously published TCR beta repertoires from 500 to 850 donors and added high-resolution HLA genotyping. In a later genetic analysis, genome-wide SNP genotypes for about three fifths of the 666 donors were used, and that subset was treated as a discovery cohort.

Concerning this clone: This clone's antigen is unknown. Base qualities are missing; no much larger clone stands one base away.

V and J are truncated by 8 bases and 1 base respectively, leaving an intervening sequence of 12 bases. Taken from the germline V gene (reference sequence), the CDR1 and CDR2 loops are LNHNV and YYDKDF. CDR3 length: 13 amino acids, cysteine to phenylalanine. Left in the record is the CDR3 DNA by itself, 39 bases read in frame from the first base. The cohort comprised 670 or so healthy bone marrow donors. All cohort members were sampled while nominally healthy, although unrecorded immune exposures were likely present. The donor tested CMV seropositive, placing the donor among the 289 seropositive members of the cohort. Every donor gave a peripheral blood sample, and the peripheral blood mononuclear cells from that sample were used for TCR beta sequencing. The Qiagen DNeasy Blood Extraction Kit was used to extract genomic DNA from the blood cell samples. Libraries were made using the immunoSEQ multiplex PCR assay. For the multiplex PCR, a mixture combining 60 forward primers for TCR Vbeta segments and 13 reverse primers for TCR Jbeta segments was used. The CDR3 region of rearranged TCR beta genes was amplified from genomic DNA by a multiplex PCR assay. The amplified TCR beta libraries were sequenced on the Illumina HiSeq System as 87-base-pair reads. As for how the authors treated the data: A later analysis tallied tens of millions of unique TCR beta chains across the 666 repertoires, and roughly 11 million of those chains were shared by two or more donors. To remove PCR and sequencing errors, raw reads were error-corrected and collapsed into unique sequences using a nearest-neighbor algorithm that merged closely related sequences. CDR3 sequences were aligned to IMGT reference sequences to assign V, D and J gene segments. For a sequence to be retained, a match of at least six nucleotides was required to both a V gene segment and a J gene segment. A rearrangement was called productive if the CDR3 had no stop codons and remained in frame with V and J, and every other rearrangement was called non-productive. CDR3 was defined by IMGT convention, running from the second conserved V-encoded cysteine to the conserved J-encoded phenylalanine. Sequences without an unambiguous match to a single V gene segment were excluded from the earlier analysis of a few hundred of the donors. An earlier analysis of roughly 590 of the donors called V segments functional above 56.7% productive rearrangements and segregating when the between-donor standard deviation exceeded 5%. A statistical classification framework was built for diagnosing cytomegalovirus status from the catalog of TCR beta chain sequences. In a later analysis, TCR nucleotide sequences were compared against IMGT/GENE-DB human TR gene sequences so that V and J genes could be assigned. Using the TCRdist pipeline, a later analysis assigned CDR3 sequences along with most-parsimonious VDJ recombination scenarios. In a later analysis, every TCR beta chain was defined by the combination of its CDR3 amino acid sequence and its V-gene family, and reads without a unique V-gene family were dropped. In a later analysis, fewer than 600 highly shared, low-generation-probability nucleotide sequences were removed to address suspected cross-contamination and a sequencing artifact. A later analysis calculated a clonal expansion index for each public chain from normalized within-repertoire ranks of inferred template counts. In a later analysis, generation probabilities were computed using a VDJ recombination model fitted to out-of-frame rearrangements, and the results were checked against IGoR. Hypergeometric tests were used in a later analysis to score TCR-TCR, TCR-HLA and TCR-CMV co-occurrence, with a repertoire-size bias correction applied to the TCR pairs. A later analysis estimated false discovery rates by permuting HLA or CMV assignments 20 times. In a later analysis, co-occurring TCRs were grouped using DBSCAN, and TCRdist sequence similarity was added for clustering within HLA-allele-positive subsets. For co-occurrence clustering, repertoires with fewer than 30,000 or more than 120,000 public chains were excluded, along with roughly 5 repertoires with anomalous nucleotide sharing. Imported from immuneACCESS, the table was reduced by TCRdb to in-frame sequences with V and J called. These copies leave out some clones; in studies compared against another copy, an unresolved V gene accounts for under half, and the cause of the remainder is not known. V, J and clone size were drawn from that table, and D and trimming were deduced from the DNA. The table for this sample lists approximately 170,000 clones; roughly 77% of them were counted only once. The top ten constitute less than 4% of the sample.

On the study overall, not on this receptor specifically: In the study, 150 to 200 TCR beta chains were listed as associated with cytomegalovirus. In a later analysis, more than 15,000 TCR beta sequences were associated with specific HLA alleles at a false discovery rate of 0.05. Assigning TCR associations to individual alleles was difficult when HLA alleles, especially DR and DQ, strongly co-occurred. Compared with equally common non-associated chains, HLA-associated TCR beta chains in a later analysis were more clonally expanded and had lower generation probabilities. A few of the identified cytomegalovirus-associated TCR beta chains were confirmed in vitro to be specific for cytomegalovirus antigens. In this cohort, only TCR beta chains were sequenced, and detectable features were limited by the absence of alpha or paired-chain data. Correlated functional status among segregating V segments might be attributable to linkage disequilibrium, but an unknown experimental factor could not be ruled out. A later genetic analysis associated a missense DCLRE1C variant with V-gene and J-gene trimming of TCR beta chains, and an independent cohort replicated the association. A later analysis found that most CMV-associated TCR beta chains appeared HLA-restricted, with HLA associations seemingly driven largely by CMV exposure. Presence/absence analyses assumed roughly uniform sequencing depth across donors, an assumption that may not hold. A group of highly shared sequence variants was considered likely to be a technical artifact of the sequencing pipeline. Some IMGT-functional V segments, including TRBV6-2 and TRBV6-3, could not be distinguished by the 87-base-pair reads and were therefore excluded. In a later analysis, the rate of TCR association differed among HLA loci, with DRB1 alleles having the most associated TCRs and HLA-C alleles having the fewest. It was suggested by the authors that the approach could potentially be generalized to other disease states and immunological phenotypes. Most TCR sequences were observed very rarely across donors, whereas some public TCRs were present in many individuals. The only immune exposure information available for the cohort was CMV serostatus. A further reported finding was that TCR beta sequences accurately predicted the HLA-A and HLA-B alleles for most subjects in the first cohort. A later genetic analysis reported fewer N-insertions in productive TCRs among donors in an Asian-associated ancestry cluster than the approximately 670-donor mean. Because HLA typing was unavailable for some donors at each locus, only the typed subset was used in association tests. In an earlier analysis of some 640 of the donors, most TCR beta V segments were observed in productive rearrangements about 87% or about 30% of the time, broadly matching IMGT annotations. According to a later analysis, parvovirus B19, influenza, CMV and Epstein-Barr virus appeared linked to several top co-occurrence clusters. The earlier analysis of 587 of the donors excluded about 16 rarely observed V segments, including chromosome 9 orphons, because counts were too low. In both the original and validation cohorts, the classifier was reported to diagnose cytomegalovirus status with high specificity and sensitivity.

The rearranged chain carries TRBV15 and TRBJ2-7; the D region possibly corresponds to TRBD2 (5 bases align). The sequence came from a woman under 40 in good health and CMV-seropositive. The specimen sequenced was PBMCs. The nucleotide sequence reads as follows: TGTGCCACCTCCGGAGGCGCGTCCTACGAGCAGTACTTC. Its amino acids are CATSGGASYEQYF.